This T cell receptor beta chain was profiled in a study of blood T cell repertoires in COVID-19. Study in general: COVID-19 samples from acute and convalescent phases originated in the United States, Italy and Spain. PBMCs, B-cell-depleted T cells, or T cells were the source of the cDNA or gDNA that made up the material.

Authors' methods: It was from reference gene primer amplification that nucleated cell counts were estimated. The data were produced by immunoSEQ multiplex PCR, yet TCRdb's version contains in-frame clones alone and is incomplete. The DNA was the basis for D and trimming; V, J and clone size are from that table. The sample has 200,000 to 300,000 clones; about 88% are singletons. The CDR3 consists of 16 residues. The ends were cut back, 6 bases at V and 0 bases at J, with 15 bases in the middle. Per the germline V gene, CDR1 is MNHEY and CDR2 is SMNVEV (reference sequence). V usage is TRBV27 and J usage is TRBJ1-5; D gene unclear. Sequencing input: peripheral blood. The clonotype comes from a man aged 25-40 years with active or convalescent COVID-19. CDR3 loop: CASRASEQYSNQPQHF. CDR3 bases: TGTGCCAGCAGAGCCTCGGAACAGTATAGCAATCAGCCCCAGCATTTT.